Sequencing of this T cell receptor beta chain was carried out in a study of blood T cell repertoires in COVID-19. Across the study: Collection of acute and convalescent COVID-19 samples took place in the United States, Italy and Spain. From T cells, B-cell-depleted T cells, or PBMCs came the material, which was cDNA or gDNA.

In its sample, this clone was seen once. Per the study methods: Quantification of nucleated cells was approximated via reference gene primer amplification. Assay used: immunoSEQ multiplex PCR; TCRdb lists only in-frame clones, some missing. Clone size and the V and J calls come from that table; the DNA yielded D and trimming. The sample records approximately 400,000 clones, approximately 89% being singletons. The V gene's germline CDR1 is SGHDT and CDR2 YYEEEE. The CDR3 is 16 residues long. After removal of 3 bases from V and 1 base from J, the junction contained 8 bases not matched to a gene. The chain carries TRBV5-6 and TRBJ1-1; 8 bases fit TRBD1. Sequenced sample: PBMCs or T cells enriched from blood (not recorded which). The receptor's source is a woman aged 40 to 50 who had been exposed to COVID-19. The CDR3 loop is CASSYWTGHKNTEAFF. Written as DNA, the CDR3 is TGTGCCAGCAGCTACTGGACAGGGCATAAGAACACTGAAGCTTTCTTT.